This section outlines one T cell receptor (beta chain) sequence together with its context. V dropped 0 bases and J dropped 7 bases, with 12 bases sitting between them. From germline, CDR1 is SGHNT and CDR2 YENEEA. The length of the CDR3 is 14 residues. In the study's own analysis: By means of reference gene primer amplification, nucleated cell counts were estimated. Data came from immunoSEQ multiplex PCR; TCRdb stores just in-frame clones and leaves some out. From that table come the V and J calls and clone size; the DNA was used to work out D and trimming. The sample consists of some 110,000 clones, over 75% of them appearing once. This sample is part of a study of blood T cell repertoires in COVID-19. Whole-study context: From the United States, Italy and Spain came samples of acute and convalescent COVID-19. In each case, the material was cDNA or gDNA derived from T cells, B-cell-depleted T cells, or PBMCs.

Source material: peripheral blood. The sequence came from a man between 45 and 60 years old with acute or convalescent COVID-19. This chain links TRBV11-3 with TRBJ1-1, with a weak D call TRBD1 (5 bases). CDR3 loop: CASSLEQGRSEAFF. The CDR3 bases are TGTGCCAGCAGCTTAGAGCAGGGTAGAAGTGAAGCTTTCTTT.